The 17 T cell receptor beta chains listed next were all sequenced from one sample in a study of OX40 agonist ivuxolimab in advanced cancers. Using immunoSEQ multiplex PCR, the repertoire was profiled, and TCRdb retains in-frame clones only, with some absent. The table lists over 55,000 clones, roughly 84% of them singletons. Sample: CD4+ or CD8+ T cells sorted from blood, taken in a trial of the OX40 agonist ivuxolimab. The receptor set was obtained from an adult with an advanced solid tumor such as melanoma, head and neck, liver or kidney cancer.

The V and J genes are TRBV11-2 and TRBJ2-5; D is perhaps TRBD1 (6 bases). V lost 5 bases to trimming and J lost 5 bases, with 18 bases between them. This CDR3 region has 15 residues. CDR1 and CDR2 from the germline V gene are SGHAT and FQNNGV. The CDR3 DNA follows: TGTGCCAGCAGCCCTAGAGGGGGATGGGGGGAGACCCAGTACTTC. Encoded protein: CASSPRGGWGETQYF.

The chain employs TRBV6-5 and TRBJ1-2; D remains ambiguous. Germline V CDR1 and CDR2: MNHEY, SVGAGI. This CDR3 spans 15 amino acids. Trimming removed 5 bases from V and 0 bases from J, with 13 bases in between. The DNA for the CDR3 is TGTGCCAGCAGTGTCTTTGGTCGCCCTAACTATGGCTACACCTTC. Residues: CASSVFGRPNYGYTF.

This clone has just one count. This rearrangement joins TRBV7-7 to TRBJ2-3, with D perhaps TRBD1 (5 bases). The germline CDR1 and CDR2 sequences are SSHAT and FNYEAQ (reference sequence). The CDR3 extends over 13 amino acids. Trimming pared 4 bases from V and 2 bases from J, leaving 7 bases between. CDR3 loop: CASSSQVTDTQYF. CDR3 nucleotide sequence: TGTGCCAGCAGCTCACAGGTCACAGATACGCAGTATTTT.

The chain joins TRBV10-3 to TRBJ1-3; D possibly corresponds to TRBD1 (6 bases). V lost 8 bases, J lost 4 bases, and 15 bases lay in between. The germline V gene has CDR1 ENHRY and CDR2 SYGVKD. The CDR3 runs 14 residues. CDR3 residues: CAIAQGHQGNTIYF. CDR3 nucleotide sequence: TGTGCCATCGCCCAGGGACACCAAGGAAACACCATATATTTT.

Points on this clone: One end of the junction does not line up with germline, which may come from a read error. The CDR3 DNA reads TGTGCCAGCAGGTTAGAGGGTGCAGTTAATGAAAAACTGTTTTTT. Translated: CASRLEGAVNEKLFF. The rearrangement uses TRBV11-2 and TRBJ1-4; D unclear. The CDR3 totals 15 residues. Looked up from germline, CDR1 is SGHAT and CDR2 is FQNNGV.

V gene TRBV5-1 combines with J gene TRBJ2-5, with TRBD1 identical over 8 bases. The germline V gene has CDR1 SGHRS and CDR2 YFSETQ. The CDR3 has 15 residues. The V segment lost 3 bases and the J segment 4 bases; nucleotides outside the gene matches: 8. This CDR3 is CASSSQGALLETQYF. In nucleotides, the CDR3 is TGCGCCAGCAGCTCGCAGGGGGCGCTATTAGAGACCCAGTACTTC.

This rearrangement joins TRBV5-1 to TRBJ2-7; the match to TRBD2 covers 15 bases. Unmatched junction bases numbered 3, after V lost 2 bases and J lost 0 bases. This CDR3 comprises 17 residues. The germline gives CDR1 SGHRS, CDR2 YFSETQ. This CDR3 reads CASSFGLAGGSSYEQYF. The CDR3 DNA sequence: TGCGCCAGCAGCTTCGGACTAGCGGGAGGGTCCTCCTACGAGCAGTACTTC.

The rearrangement links TRBV19 to TRBJ2-3; unclear D gene. This CDR3 is 14 amino acids long. CDR1 and CDR2 (germline): LNHDA, SQIVND (reference sequence). V gave up 7 bases and J gave up 7 bases, with 18 bases separating them. CDR3 DNA sequence: TGTGCCAGTACCCCAACCCCGGCCGCCTATACGCAGTATTTT. It is translated as CASTPTPAAYTQYF.

The V and J genes are TRBV6-1 and TRBJ2-7; D may be TRBD1 (6 bases). Looked up from germline, CDR1 is MNHNS and CDR2 is SASEGT. V was trimmed by 7 bases and J by 13 bases, leaving 23 bases between them. The CDR3 is made up of 13 amino acids. The CDR3 spells CASNTGNQSPGYF. CDR3 coding DNA: TGTGCCAGCAACACAGGGAATCAATCACCAGGTTACTTC.

V gene TRBV4-1 combines with J gene TRBJ1-1; D might be TRBD1 (5 bases). The germline V gene encodes CDR1 MGHRA and CDR2 YSYEKL. This CDR3 is built from 19 residues. The V end lost 1 base, the J end lost 4 bases, and 25 bases lay between the germline ends. In nucleotides, the CDR3 is TGCGCCAGCAGCCAAGGCCCTGGGGGGGTCAGGGCCGGTAGCACTGAAGCTTTCTTT. Its protein is CASSQGPGGVRAGSTEAFF.

CDR3 nucleotides: TGTGCCAGCAGCTTAGCGTTAATGGGGGCGTTTCGTGAAAAACTGTTTTTT. It yields the protein CASSLALMGAFREKLFF. The chain has TRBV7-9 and TRBJ1-4, with a possible D match to TRBD1 (6 bases). This CDR3 has 17 residues. Germline lookup yields CDR1 SEHNR and CDR2 FQNEAQ (reference sequence). V lost 0 bases and J 7 bases, leaving 18 bases between the germline ends.

The chain carries TRBV10-3 and TRBJ1-1; D gene unclear. CDR3 length: 14 amino acids. Trimming shortened V by 0 bases and J by 4 bases, and 9 bases separated the two germline ends. CDR1 and CDR2 (germline): ENHRY, SYGVKD. The CDR3 sequence is CAISESGGVTEAFF. CDR3 sequence (DNA): TGTGCCATCAGTGAGTCCGGCGGGGTCACTGAAGCTTTCTTT.

The rearrangement joins TRBV7-8 to TRBJ1-4, with D possibly TRBD1 on 6 matching bases. The CDR3 runs 14 residues. Deletions cut 4 bases from V and 8 bases from J, with 14 bases between. The germline gives CDR1 SGHVS, CDR2 FQNEAQ. The CDR3 is CASSSSQGGEKLFF. Written as DNA, the CDR3 is TGTGCCAGCAGCTCCTCACAGGGTGGGGAAAAACTGTTTTTT.

This clone was counted once. The CDR3 here is CSVEGGTGANEQFF. DNA of the CDR3: TGCAGCGTTGAGGGGGGGACAGGGGCCAATGAGCAGTTCTTC. The chain carries TRBV29-1 and TRBJ2-1, with 10 nucleotides matching TRBD1. Trimming removed 3 bases from V and 6 bases from J; junction bases left unmatched: 5. CDR1 and CDR2 from the germline V gene are SQVTM and ANQGSEA. The CDR3 covers 14 residues.

The gene calls are TRBV4-1 and TRBJ1-2; TRBD1 aligns across 9 bases. The CDR3 spans 15 residues. V trimming: 2 bases; J trimming: 3 bases; junction bases outside the gene matches: 4. Germline V gene data show CDR1 as MGHRA and CDR2 as YSYEKL. CDR3 bases: TGCGCCAGCAGCCAATACAGGGGGCGCGACTATGGCTACACCTTC. Amino acids: CASSQYRGRDYGYTF.

The chain combines TRBV4-2 with TRBJ2-7; 9 nucleotides match TRBD2. Germline lookup yields CDR1 LGHNA and CDR2 YNFKEQ. The V and J ends lost 1 base and 2 bases, in that order; junction bases with no gene match: 3. The CDR3 covers 15 residues. The CDR3 coding sequence is TGTGCCAGCAGCCAAGTAGCGGGGGATGCCTACGAGCAGTACTTC. Its protein is CASSQVAGDAYEQYF.

This clone was picked up one time. The chain recombines TRBV7-2 with TRBJ2-7; D is unclear. The V end was cut by 2 bases, the J end by 8 bases, with 13 bases between. This CDR3 region has 13 residues. Germline V CDR1 and CDR2: SGHTA, FQGNSA. CDR3 loop: CASSLQLRNKQYF. The CDR3 nucleotides are TGTGCCAGCAGCTTACAGCTTAGAAACAAGCAGTACTTC.